This T cell receptor (beta chain) originates from a study of T cell clones after liver transplantation. Study context: A pre-transplant mixed lymphocyte reaction with TCRbeta sequencing defined graft-donor-reactive clones followed in post-transplant blood. The study's findings and limits: Low donor cell numbers restricted donor-reactive repertoire measurement in a couple of subjects.

TCRdb keeps only in-frame clones here, not all; method: immunoSEQ multiplex PCR. The data contain 80,000 or so clones, nearly 85% of them seen just once; the ten biggest clones take up less than 0.6%. Note on this clone: Its antigen is as yet unknown.

Trimming shortened V by 6 bases and J by 5 bases, and 14 bases separated the two germline ends. In germline, CDR1 is MNHNS, CDR2 SASEGT. The CDR3 length is 13 residues. Sequences were derived from CD4+ T cells from blood, sampled 45 to 47 months after liver transplant. This clonotype was obtained from a human patient who received a liver transplant. Some T cells may originate from the graft donor. The gene calls are TRBV6-1 and TRBJ2-7; D gene unclear. For the CDR3, the DNA is TGTGCCAGCAGGAGACCTCCCACAAACGAGCAGTACTTC. It translates to CASRRPPTNEQYF.